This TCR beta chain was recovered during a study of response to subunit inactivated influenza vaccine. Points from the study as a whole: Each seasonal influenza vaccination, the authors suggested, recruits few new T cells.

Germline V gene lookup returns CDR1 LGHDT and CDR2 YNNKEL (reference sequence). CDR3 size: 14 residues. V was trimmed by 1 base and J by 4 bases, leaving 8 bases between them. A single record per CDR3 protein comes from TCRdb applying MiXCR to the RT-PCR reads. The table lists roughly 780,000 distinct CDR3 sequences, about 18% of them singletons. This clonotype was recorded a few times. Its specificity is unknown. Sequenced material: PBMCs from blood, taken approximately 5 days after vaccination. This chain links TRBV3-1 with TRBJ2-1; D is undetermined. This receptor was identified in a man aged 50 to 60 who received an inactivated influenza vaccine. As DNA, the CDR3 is TGTGCCAGCAGCCAAGGCCAGAATTACAATGAGCAGTTCTTC. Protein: CASSQGQNYNEQFF.